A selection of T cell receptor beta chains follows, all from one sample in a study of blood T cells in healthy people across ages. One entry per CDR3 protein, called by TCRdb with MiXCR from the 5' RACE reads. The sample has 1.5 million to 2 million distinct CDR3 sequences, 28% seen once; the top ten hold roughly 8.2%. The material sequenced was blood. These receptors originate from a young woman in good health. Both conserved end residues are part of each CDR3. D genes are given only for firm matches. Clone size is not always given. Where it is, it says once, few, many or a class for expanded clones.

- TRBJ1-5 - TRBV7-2 TGTACCAGCAGCTCGCCGAGACGGAGTAGCAATCAGCCCCAGCATTTT CTSSSPRRSSNQPQHF
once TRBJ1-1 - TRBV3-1 TGTGCCAGCAGCCAAGTACGGGCCACCAACACTGAAGCTTTCTTT CASSQVRATNTEAFF
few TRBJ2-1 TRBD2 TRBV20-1 TGCAGTGCTAGAGTGTCAGCGGGAGGGCCCGTAAACTACAATGAGCAGTTCTTC CSARVSAGGPVNYNEQFF
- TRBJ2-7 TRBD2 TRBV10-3 TGTGCCGTCCTAGCGGGAGATACCGAGCAGTACTTC CAVLAGDTEQYF
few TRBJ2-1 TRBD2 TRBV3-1 TGTGCCAGCAGCCCCCTAGCGGGAGAGGGATACAATGAGCAGTTCTTC CASSPLAGEGYNEQFF
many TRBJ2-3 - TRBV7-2 TGTGCCAGCAGCTCCACGACTGTTAGCACAGATACGCAGTATTTT CASSSTTVSTDTQYF
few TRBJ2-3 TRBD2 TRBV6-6 TGTGCCAGCACGTGGACTAGCGGTACAGATACGCAGTATTTT CASTWTSGTDTQYF
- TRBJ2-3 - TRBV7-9 TGTGCCAGCAGCTTAAGATTAGCGGTCCCCACAGATACGCAGTATTTT CASSLRLAVPTDTQYF
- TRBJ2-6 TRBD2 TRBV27 TGTGCCAGCAGTTTCCGCGGGAGTGGTGGGGCCAACGTCCTGACTTTC CASSFRGSGGANVLTF
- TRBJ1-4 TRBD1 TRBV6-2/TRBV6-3 TGTGCCAGCAGTTCGGACAGGGCCGCAACTAATGAAAAACTGTTTTTT CASSSDRAATNEKLFF
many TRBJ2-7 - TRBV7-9 TGTGCCAGCAGCACGGACCGTACCTACGAGCAGTACTTC CASSTDRTYEQYF
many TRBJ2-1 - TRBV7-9 TGTGCCAGCAGTCCTGACGGACAGTTCAATGAGCAGTTCTTC CASSPDGQFNEQFF
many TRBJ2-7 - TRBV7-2 TGTGCCAGCAGGACACCAGGCTCCTACGAGCAGTACTTC CASRTPGSYEQYF
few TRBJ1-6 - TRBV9 TGTGCCAGCAGCGTAGACCCGGGGGGCGACTCACCCCTCCACTTT CASSVDPGGDSPLHF
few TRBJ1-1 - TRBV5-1 TGCGCCAGCAGTCCTGACGGGGTCCGGACTGAAGCTTTCTTT CASSPDGVRTEAFF
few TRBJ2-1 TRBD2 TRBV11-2 TGTGCCAGCAGCTTAGTCGGGAGGGACTACAATGAGCAGTTCTTC CASSLVGRDYNEQFF
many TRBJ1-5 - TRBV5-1 TGCGCCAGCAGCTCAGCCCCAGCAGACGCCCAGCATTTT CASSSAPADAQHF
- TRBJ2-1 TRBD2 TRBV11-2 TGTGCCAGCAGCTTCATTGGGTCGCGGGGGGGCAAGGGTTCCTACAATGAGCAGTTCTTC CASSFIGSRGGKGSYNEQFF
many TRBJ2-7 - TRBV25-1 TGTGCCACCCAGGGGGGCCTCTCCTACGAGCAGTACTTC CATQGGLSYEQYF
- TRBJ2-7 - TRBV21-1 TGTGCCAGCAGCAAAGTACCTCTTGAGGGGGAAAATTACGAGCAGTACTTC CASSKVPLEGENYEQYF
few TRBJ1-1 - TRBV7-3 TGTGCCAGCAGTCCAAACCCGACAGAAGAAGCTTTCTTT CASSPNPTEEAFF
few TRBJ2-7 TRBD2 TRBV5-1 TGCGCCAGCAGCATAGGACTAGCGGGAGGCGAGCAGTACTTC CASSIGLAGGEQYF
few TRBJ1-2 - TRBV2 TGTGCCAGCAGTGAAAGTGACGCCGAGGCCTATGGCTACACCTTC CASSESDAEAYGYTF
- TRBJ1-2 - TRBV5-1 TGCGCCAGCAGCTTGGAGGGCCCCAATAACTATGGCTACACCTTC CASSLEGPNNYGYTF
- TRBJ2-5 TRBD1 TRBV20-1 TGCAGTGCTAGGGTGGGACAGGGAAGGGGGCAGTACTTC CSARVGQGRGQYF
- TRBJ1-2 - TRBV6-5 TGTGCCAGCAGTTACTCGGGCAGGGTTAACTATGGCTACACCTTC CASSYSGRVNYGYTF
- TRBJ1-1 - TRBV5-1 TGCGCCAGCAGCTTGCGGGGGTGGGGAACTGAAGCTTTCTTT CASSLRGWGTEAFF
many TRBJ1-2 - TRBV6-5 TGTGCCAGCAGTCGGGGGGGGTCCTATGGCTACACCTTC CASSRGGSYGYTF
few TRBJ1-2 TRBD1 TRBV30 TGTGCCTGGAGTATAGGGACAGGGGGAACAGATAACTATGGCTACACCTTC CAWSIGTGGTDNYGYTF
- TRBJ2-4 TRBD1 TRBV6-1 TGTGCCAGCAGTGAAGAGAGAGGGGGCAGGGGCAAAAACATTCAGTACTTC CASSEERGGRGKNIQYF